This is a list of T cell receptor beta chains from one sample in a study of CD8+ T cells in alopecia areata. Some clones are missing from TCRdb's copy, which holds only in-frame ones; the method was immunoSEQ multiplex PCR. The top ten clones hold 6% to 7% of a sample with about 150,000 clones, 47% of them seen once. The material sequenced was CD4+ T cells sorted from blood. All receptors derive from a human donor with alopecia areata. Each CDR3 is given with its conserved first and last residue. The order of the fields is J gene, V gene, D gene, clone size, CDR3 protein, CDR3 DNA. A D gene is named only where the DNA matches it firmly. Only some rows state a clone size, as once, few, many or a class for expanded clones.

TRBJ2-1	TRBV7-9	TRBD2	.	CASRSGNLDNEQFF	TGTGCCAGCAGAAGCGGGAATCTAGACAATGAGCAGTTCTTC
TRBJ2-1	TRBV30	.	.	CAWSWTDGDEQFF	TGTGCCTGGAGTTGGACGGATGGAGATGAGCAGTTCTTC
TRBJ2-7	TRBV29-1	TRBD1	.	CSAAGQGDEQYF	TGCAGCGCCGCGGGACAGGGGGACGAGCAGTACTTC
TRBJ2-7	TRBV29-1	.	.	CSVRWRDDYEQYF	TGCAGCGTTCGATGGCGGGACGACTACGAGCAGTACTTC
TRBJ1-1	TRBV2	.	.	CASMGARNTEAFF	TGTGCCAGCATGGGGGCGAGGAACACTGAAGCTTTCTTT
TRBJ2-1	TRBV4-1	TRBD2	.	CASSQERAGGYNEQFF	TGCGCCAGCAGCCAAGAACGCGCGGGAGGGTACAATGAGCAGTTCTTC
TRBJ2-1	TRBV29-1	TRBD2	.	CSVEGLAGREQFF	TGCAGCGTAGAGGGACTAGCGGGCAGGGAGCAGTTCTTC
TRBJ2-7	TRBV5-4	.	.	CASSSRSSYEQYF	TGTGCCAGCAGCTCCCGAAGCTCCTACGAGCAGTACTTC
TRBJ2-3	TRBV9	.	few	CASSIDPGPTDTQYF	TGTGCCAGCAGCATCGACCCCGGTCCCACAGATACGCAGTATTTT
TRBJ1-5	TRBV29-1	.	few	CSVAVGQSNNQPQHF	TGCAGCGTTGCAGTGGGTCAGAGCAACAATCAGCCCCAGCATTTT
TRBJ2-7	TRBV7-3	TRBD2	few	CASSPQREGRDYEQYF	TGTGCCAGCAGCCCTCAGCGGGAGGGCCGGGACTACGAGCAGTACTTC
TRBJ1-1	TRBV6-5	.	.	CATGPLNTEAFF	TGTGCCACAGGACCGCTGAACACTGAAGCTTTCTTT
TRBJ2-2	TRBV7-3	TRBD2	.	CASSFGTSGIPGELFF	TGTGCCAGCAGCTTCGGGACTAGCGGGATCCCCGGGGAGCTGTTTTTT
TRBJ1-2	TRBV7-8	.	few	CASSLRGGADGYTF	TGTGCCAGCAGCCTCCGGGGGGGGGCGGATGGCTACACCTTC
TRBJ1-4	TRBV23-1	.	.	CASSQWGKIDRIIEKLFF	TGCGCCAGCAGTCAATGGGGGAAAATTGACAGGATTATTGAAAAACTGTTTTTT
TRBJ2-1	TRBV4-2	TRBD1	.	CASSQDLGTEAYNEQFF	TGTGCCAGCAGCCAAGACCTCGGGACAGAAGCCTACAATGAGCAGTTCTTC
TRBJ2-7	TRBV5-6	TRBD2	once	CASSRGTSDYYEQYF	TGTGCCAGCAGCCGCGGGACTAGCGACTACTACGAGCAGTACTTC
TRBJ1-4	TRBV29-1	.	.	CSSGDSYNEKLFF	TGCAGCTCTGGTGACAGCTATAATGAAAAACTGTTTTTT
TRBJ1-1	TRBV7-9	.	.	CASSLLAEHTEAFF	TGTGCCAGCAGCCTCCTGGCTGAACACACTGAAGCTTTCTTT
TRBJ2-1	TRBV4-2	.	.	CASSHPGQGEISGTNYNEQFF	TGTGCCAGCAGCCACCCCGGACAGGGCGAGATTAGCGGGACCAACTACAATGAGCAGTTCTTC
TRBJ2-2	TRBV28	.	.	CASSLIESGELFF	TGTGCCAGCAGTCTGATCGAGTCTGGGGAGCTGTTTTTT
TRBJ1-5	TRBV30	.	.	CAWSLAINQPQHF	TGTGCCTGGAGTCTAGCGATCAATCAGCCCCAGCATTTT
TRBJ1-5	TRBV5-1	.	.	CASSSDGSNQPQHF	TGCGCCAGCAGCTCGGACGGAAGCAATCAGCCCCAGCATTTT
TRBJ2-2	TRBV9	TRBD1	.	CASSETGLGTGELFF	TGTGCCAGCAGCGAGACAGGGTTGGGCACCGGGGAGCTGTTTTTT
TRBJ2-7	TRBV29-1	TRBD1	few	CSVETRGQGYHEQYF	TGCAGCGTTGAAACTCGGGGACAGGGTTATCACGAGCAGTACTTC
TRBJ1-1	TRBV2	.	.	CASRQGTNTEAFF	TGTGCCAGCAGACAGGGCACGAACACTGAAGCTTTCTTT
TRBJ2-1	TRBV4-1	TRBD2	.	CASSESSGSNEQFF	TGCGCCAGCAGCGAGTCTAGCGGGAGCAATGAGCAGTTCTTC
TRBJ1-2	TRBV6-1	.	.	CASSVDKYGYTF	TGTGCCAGCAGCGTGGACAAATATGGCTACACCTTC
TRBJ2-5	TRBV7-9	.	few	CASSFVDF	TGTGCCAGCAGTTTCGTGGACTTC
TRBJ1-4	TRBV6-6	TRBD1	few	CASSYGDRANEKLFF	TGTGCCAGCAGTTACGGGGACAGGGCTAATGAAAAACTGTTTTTT
TRBJ2-1	TRBV5-1	.	once	CASSLASYDNEQFF	TGCGCCAGCAGCCTGGCCTCCTATGACAATGAGCAGTTCTTC
TRBJ1-1	TRBV5-1	.	.	CASRSTRGKTEAFF	TGCGCCAGCAGGTCGACCCGGGGAAAAACTGAAGCTTTCTTT
TRBJ2-7	TRBV29-1	.	.	CSADDGSYEQYF	TGCAGCGCTGACGACGGGTCCTACGAGCAGTACTTC